This TCR beta chain derives from a study of persistence of HIV-infected CD4 T cells. As for the study in general: The sample holds CD4+ T cells responsive to CMV or HIV-1 Gag.

General observations from the study: CMV- and Gag-responding cells had lower TCRbeta richness than CD3/CD28-responding cells.

Lysates of CMV-infected fibroblasts at roughly 10 ug/mL stimulated these cells. CD40L/CD69 double-negative CD45RO-high memory CD4+ T cells were collected. Undetectable plasma HIV-1 RNA below 50 copies/mL lasted at least 4 years. A roughly 20-hour stimulation of CD8-depleted PBMCs used anti-CD28/CD49d costimulation, CD40-blocking antibody and enfuvirtide. This was the immunoSEQ version 4 assay in survey mode. Some clones are missing from TCRdb's copy, which holds only in-frame ones; the method was immunoSEQ multiplex PCR. The sample has 48,000 or so clones; under 85% are singletons. Turning to this clone: Its antigen is still unknown.

The CDR3 runs 15 residues. V was pared by 0 bases and J by 5 bases, with 3 bases of the junction left unmatched. Germline V CDR1 and CDR2: SGHDT, YYEEEE. The receptor comes from an adult man with HIV who was CMV-seropositive. This sample comprised CD4+ T cells sorted from PBMCs after roughly 18-hour stimulation, obtained from a patient who received antiretroviral therapy. The chain combines TRBV5-6 with TRBJ1-4; 8 bases fit TRBD1. CDR3 nucleotides: TGTGCCAGCAGCTTGGCCGGACAGGGAAATGAAAAACTGTTTTTT. Its protein is CASSLAGQGNEKLFF.